This TCR beta chain was observed in a study of vaccination and CD4 T cells after COVID-19. The overall study: Researchers treated cells with overlapping spike peptides taken from SARS-CoV-2, HCoV-NL63, HCoV-OC43 and HCoV-229E.

The treatment is: roughly 10-day PBMC culture with coronavirus spike peptide pools or control peptides (ViraFEST assay). The V end was cut by 4 bases, the J end by 1 base, with 14 bases between. The CDR3 has 16 residues. Per the germline V gene, CDR1 is MGHRA and CDR2 is YSYEKL. The Oncomine TCR Beta short-read assay sequenced DNA from cultured CD4+ T cells. In TCRdb, the PCR reads were re-called with MiXCR into one record per CDR3 protein. The sample contains about 12,000 distinct CDR3 sequences, around 45% of which appear only once. As for this clonotype: Its antigen remains unidentified.

This rearrangement joins TRBV4-1 to TRBJ1-5; D is undetermined. This TCR came from a human donor who had recovered from COVID-19. The sample taken for sequencing was CD4+ T cells from blood, cultured in vitro. This CDR3 is CASSPGRGPSNQPQHF. CDR3 coding DNA: TGCGCCAGCAGCCCCGGACGCGGACCGAGCAATCAGCCCCAGCATTTT.